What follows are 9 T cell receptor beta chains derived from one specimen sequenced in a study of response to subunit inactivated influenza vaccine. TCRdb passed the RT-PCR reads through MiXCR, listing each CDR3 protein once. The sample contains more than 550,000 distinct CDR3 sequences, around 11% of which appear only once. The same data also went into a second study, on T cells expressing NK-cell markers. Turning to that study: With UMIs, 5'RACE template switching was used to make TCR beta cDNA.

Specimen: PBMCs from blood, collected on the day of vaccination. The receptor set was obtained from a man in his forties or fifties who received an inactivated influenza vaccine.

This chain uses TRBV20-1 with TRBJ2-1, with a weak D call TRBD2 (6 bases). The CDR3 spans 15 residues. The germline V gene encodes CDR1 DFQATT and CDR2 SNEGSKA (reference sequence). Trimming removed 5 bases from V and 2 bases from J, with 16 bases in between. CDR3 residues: CSARKAGIPYNEQFF. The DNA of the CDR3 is TGCAGTGCTCGAAAAGCGGGTATACCCTACAATGAGCAGTTCTTC.

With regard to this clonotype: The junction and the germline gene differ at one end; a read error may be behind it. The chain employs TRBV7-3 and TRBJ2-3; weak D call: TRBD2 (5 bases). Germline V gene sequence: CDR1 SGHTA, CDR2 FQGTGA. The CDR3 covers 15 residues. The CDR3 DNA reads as TGTGCCGGCAGCTTAAATGGGCGGGCGGAAGATACGCAGTATTTT. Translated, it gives CAGSLNGRAEDTQYF.

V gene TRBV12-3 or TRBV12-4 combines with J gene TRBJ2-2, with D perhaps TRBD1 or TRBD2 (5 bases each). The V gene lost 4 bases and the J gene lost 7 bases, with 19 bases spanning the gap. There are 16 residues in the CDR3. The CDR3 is CASSSWYYFGGGELFF. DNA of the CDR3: TGTGCCAGCAGTTCTTGGTACTATTTTGGGGGCGGGGAGCTGTTTTTT.

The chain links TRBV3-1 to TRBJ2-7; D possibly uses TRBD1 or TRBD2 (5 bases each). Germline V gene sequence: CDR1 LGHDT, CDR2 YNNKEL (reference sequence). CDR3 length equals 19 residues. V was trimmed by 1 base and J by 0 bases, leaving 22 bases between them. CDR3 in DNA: TGTGCCAGCAGCCAAGTCGTGGGTACCAATTGGGGGAGCTCCTACGAGCAGTACTTC. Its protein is CASSQVVGTNWGSSYEQYF.

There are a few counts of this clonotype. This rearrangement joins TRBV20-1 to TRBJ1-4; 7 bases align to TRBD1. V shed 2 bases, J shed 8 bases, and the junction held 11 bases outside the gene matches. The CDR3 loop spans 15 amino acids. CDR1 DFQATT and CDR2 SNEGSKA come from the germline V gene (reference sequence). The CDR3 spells CSARTIQGRKEKLFF. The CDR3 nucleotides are TGCAGTGCTAGAACTATACAGGGGCGGAAAGAAAAACTGTTTTTT.

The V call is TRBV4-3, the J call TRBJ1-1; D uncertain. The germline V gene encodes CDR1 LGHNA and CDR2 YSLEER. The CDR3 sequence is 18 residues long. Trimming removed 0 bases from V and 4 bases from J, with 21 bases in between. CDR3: CASSQDPEDPLGFTEAFF. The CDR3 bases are TGCGCCAGCAGCCAAGACCCGGAGGACCCGTTAGGTTTCACTGAAGCTTTCTTT.

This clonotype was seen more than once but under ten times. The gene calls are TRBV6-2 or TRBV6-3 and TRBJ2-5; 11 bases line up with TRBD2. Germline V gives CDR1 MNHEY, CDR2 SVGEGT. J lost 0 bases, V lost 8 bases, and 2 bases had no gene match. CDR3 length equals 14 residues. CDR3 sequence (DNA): TGTGCCAGCTCGGGACTAGCGGACCAAGAGACCCAGTACTTC. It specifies CASSGLADQETQYF.

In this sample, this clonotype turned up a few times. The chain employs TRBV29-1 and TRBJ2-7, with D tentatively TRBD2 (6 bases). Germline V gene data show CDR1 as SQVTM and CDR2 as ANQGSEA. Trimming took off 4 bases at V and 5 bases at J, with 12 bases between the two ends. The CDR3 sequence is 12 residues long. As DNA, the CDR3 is TGCAGCGTTGTGTCGGGAGTAAACGAGCAGTACTTC. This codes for CSVVSGVNEQYF.

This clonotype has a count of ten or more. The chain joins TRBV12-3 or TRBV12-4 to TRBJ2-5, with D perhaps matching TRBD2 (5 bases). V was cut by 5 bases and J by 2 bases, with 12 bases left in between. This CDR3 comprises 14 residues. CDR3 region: CASSPRRTQETQYF. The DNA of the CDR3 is TGTGCCAGCAGTCCACGACGGACTCAAGAGACCCAGTACTTC.